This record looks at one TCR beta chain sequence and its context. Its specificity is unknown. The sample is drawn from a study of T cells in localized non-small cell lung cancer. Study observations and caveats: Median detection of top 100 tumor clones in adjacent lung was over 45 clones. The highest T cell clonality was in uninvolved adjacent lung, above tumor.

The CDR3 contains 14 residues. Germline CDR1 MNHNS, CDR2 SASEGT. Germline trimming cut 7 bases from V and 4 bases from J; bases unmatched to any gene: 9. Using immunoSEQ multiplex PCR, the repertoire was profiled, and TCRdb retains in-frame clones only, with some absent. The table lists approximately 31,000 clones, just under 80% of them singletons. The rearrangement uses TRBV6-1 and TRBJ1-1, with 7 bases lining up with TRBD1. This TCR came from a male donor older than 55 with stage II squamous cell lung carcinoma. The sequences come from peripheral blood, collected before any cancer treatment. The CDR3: CASILDRVGTEAFF. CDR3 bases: TGTGCCAGCATCTTAGACAGGGTGGGCACTGAAGCTTTCTTT.